The clone carrying this T cell receptor (beta chain) appeared once. Its antigen remains unknown. This specimen belongs to a study of shared clonotypes between healthy human individuals. Study-wide points: Read depth was anticipated to influence clonotype sharing among donors.

Ten immunoSEQ deep assay plates held the unsorted PBMC DNA. Here immunoSEQ multiplex PCR was the method, and the copy in TCRdb shows in-frame clones only, minus some. The repertoire consists of hundreds of thousands of clones, with around 76% occurring once and the leading ten covering more than 10%. The receptor was isolated from a woman aged 40 to 50 in good health. Some clones in this sample may be carry-over from other donors' samples. Sequencing was done on a sample of PBMCs.

The CDR3 spells CASIPTGHYNEQFF. The CDR3 region has the DNA TGTGCCAGCATCCCGACAGGCCATTACAATGAGCAGTTCTTC. The rearrangement joins TRBV6-1 to TRBJ2-1; D is possibly TRBD1 (6 bases). There are 14 residues in the CDR3. The germline gives CDR1 MNHNS, CDR2 SASEGT. Trimming pared 7 bases from V and 4 bases from J, leaving 14 bases between.